This is a list of T cell receptor beta chains from one sample in a study of blood T cell repertoires in COVID-19. Measured with immunoSEQ multiplex PCR; TCRdb has only the in-frame clones, and not every one. The sample lists roughly 180,000 clones, around four fifths occurring once. Source material: PBMCs or T cells enriched from blood (not recorded which). These receptors were obtained from a woman in her forties or fifties in a cohort exposed to, infected with or recovered from COVID-19 (not recorded which). Each CDR3 is given with its conserved first and last residue. Each record gives: V gene, J gene, clone size, D gene, CDR3 DNA, CDR3 protein. The D gene is left open where the match is weak. Clone size, where shown, is once, few, many, or a class for clones that have expanded.

TRBV2,TRBJ2-5,-,-,TGTGCCAGACAGGGAGTAGAAGAGCCCCAGCGGGAGACCCAGTACTTC,CARQGVEEPQRETQYF
TRBV19,TRBJ1-5,-,TRBD1,TGTGCCAGTGGACAACAGGGGGCGGGTCAGCCCCAGCATTTT,CASGQQGAGQPQHF
TRBV7-3,TRBJ2-7,-,-,TGTGCCAGCAGCCCCGCCAGGGGTGGCGAGCAGTACTTC,CASSPARGGEQYF
TRBV7-9,TRBJ1-1,-,-,TGTGCCAGCAGCCCCCCCGCGGGGGCTGAAGCTTTCTTT,CASSPPAGAEAFF
TRBV7-2,TRBJ2-3,-,-,TGTGCCAGCAGCTTCTGGGGGGGGGCTAGCACAGATACGCAGTATTTT,CASSFWGGASTDTQYF
TRBV2,TRBJ1-4,-,TRBD1,TGTGCCAGCAGGGGACAGGGGTTTGCTAATGAAAAACTGTTTTTT,CASRGQGFANEKLFF
TRBV7-3,TRBJ2-6,-,-,TGTGCCAGCAGCTTATCCAGCTCTGGGGCCAACGTCCTGACTTTC,CASSLSSSGANVLTF
TRBV2,TRBJ2-3,-,TRBD2,TGTGCCAGCAGACTAGCGGTGAGCACAGATACGCAGTATTTT,CASRLAVSTDTQYF
TRBV5-1,TRBJ2-5,-,TRBD1,TGCGCCAGCAGCTCTGGGACAGGGGCGACGGAGACCCAGTACTTC,CASSSGTGATETQYF
TRBV6-5,TRBJ1-4,few,-,TGTGCCAGCAGGTACAGCGGGGAAGAAAAACTGTTTTTT,CASRYSGEEKLFF
TRBV4-1,TRBJ2-7,-,TRBD2,TGCGCCAGCAGCCCGGAGGGACTAGTCGGGTACGAGCAGTACTTC,CASSPEGLVGYEQYF
TRBV14,TRBJ2-1,-,-,TGTGCCAGCAGCCAGGGGCCTCCGGACGGTTACAATGAGCAGTTCTTC,CASSQGPPDGYNEQFF
TRBV18,TRBJ1-2,-,TRBD1,TGTGCCAGCTCACCACAGGGGGCTCGGGATGGCTACACCTTC,CASSPQGARDGYTF
TRBV18,TRBJ2-5,-,-,TGTGCCAGCTCACCAAGGGGGGAGACCCAGTACTTC,CASSPRGETQYF
TRBV5-1,TRBJ1-2,-,-,TGCGCCAGCAGCGGCTCAGGGGACCCTGCTAACTATGGCTACACCTTC,CASSGSGDPANYGYTF
TRBV5-4,TRBJ1-1,once,-,TGTGCCAGCAGCTTGGTCGTAGGGGAAAACACTGAAGCTTTCTTT,CASSLVVGENTEAFF
TRBV4-2,TRBJ2-3,few,TRBD2,TGTGCCAGCAGCCAAGAAGCGGGCCTAGCGGGGGGGCCAGGTACGCAGTATTTT,CASSQEAGLAGGPGTQYF
TRBV7-2,TRBJ2-7,-,TRBD2,TGTGCCAGCAGCTCAATTTTAGCGGGGGACGAGCAGTACTTC,CASSSILAGDEQYF
TRBV9,TRBJ1-2,-,-,TGTGCCAGCAGCCCCAGAGGCGGGGTAAATCTCTCTGGCTACACCTTC,CASSPRGGVNLSGYTF
TRBV28,TRBJ1-1,once,TRBD1,TGTGCCAGCAGACAGACAGGGGACTGGAACACTGAAGCTTTCTTT,CASRQTGDWNTEAFF
TRBV21-1,TRBJ2-7,-,-,TGTGCCAGCAGCAATAAAAAGGGAGCCTACGAGCAGTACTTC,CASSNKKGAYEQYF
TRBV21-1,TRBJ2-2,few,-,TGTGCCAGCAGCGCGAGGGAGGGGGAACACGGGGAGCTGTTTTTT,CASSAREGEHGELFF
TRBV25-1,TRBJ1-2,-,-,TGTGCCAGCAGTCTCCCAGGGCTTGATGGCTACACCTTC,CASSLPGLDGYTF
TRBV9,TRBJ2-3,-,TRBD2,TGTGCCAGCAGCGGGGGGACTAGCGGAGATACGCAGTATTTT,CASSGGTSGDTQYF
TRBV11-1,TRBJ1-6,-,-,TGTGCCAGCAGCTCCACAGGGTCACCCCTCCACTTT,CASSSTGSPLHF
TRBV7-9,TRBJ2-3,-,TRBD1,TGTGCCAGCAGCTTAGGGACAGGGGCCACAGATACGCAGTATTTT,CASSLGTGATDTQYF
TRBV4-2,TRBJ1-5,-,TRBD1,TGTGCCAGCAGCCAAGATTCACAGGGGGCCAATCAGCCCCAGCATTTT,CASSQDSQGANQPQHF
TRBV28,TRBJ2-2,-,TRBD2,TGTGCCAGCACCAGCGGGGGGTTAAACACCGGGGAGCTGTTTTTT,CASTSGGLNTGELFF
TRBV28,TRBJ1-5,few,TRBD1,TGTGCCAGCAGCCTCCGACAGGGGGCGAGACAGCCCCAGCATTTT,CASSLRQGARQPQHF
TRBV7-8,TRBJ2-2,-,-,TGTGCCAGCAGCTTAAAAGTACTCACCGGGGAGCTGTTTTTT,CASSLKVLTGELFF
TRBV7-3,TRBJ2-1,-,-,TGTGCCAGCAGCTTAATGAGATTAACAGAGTACAATGAGCAGTTCTTC,CASSLMRLTEYNEQFF
TRBV7-2,TRBJ2-4,-,-,TGTGCCAGCAGCTTAGGAGGACAACTAGCCAAAAACATTCAGTACTTC,CASSLGGQLAKNIQYF
TRBV14,TRBJ1-6,-,TRBD1,TGTGCCAGCAGCCAAGGACAGGGCGTAGATTCACCCCTCCACTTT,CASSQGQGVDSPLHF
TRBV2,TRBJ2-2,-,TRBD2,TGTGCCAGCAGTGGGGCTAGCGGGGCCTTCAACACCGGGGAGCTGTTTTTT,CASSGASGAFNTGELFF
TRBV6-1,TRBJ2-1,-,TRBD2,TGTGCCAGCAGTGAACTACGGGGGGTTGAGCAGTTCTTC,CASSELRGVEQFF
TRBV24-1,TRBJ2-5,-,TRBD1,TGTGCCACCAGTGATACGACAGGGGGCACCCAGTACTTC,CATSDTTGGTQYF
TRBV9,TRBJ2-3,-,TRBD1,TGTGCCAGCAGCGTACCGACAGGGGGGAGCACAGATACGCAGTATTTT,CASSVPTGGSTDTQYF
TRBV7-2,TRBJ1-2,-,-,TGTGCCAGCAGCTTAGTGGGACTGCTCTATGGCTACACCTTC,CASSLVGLLYGYTF
TRBV9,TRBJ2-1,few,TRBD2,TGTGCCAGCAGCGTAGTCCGGCCCCCACTAGCGGGATTTGGGAATGAGCAGTTCTTC,CASSVVRPPLAGFGNEQFF
TRBV5-6,TRBJ2-7,few,-,TGTGCCAGCAGCTTAACCCTCCAAGATCGGGAGCAGTACTTC,CASSLTLQDREQYF
TRBV5-1,TRBJ2-5,-,TRBD1,TGCGCCAGCAGCGCCCCCACAGGGGAGGAGACCCAGTACTTC,CASSAPTGEETQYF
TRBV7-6,TRBJ1-6,-,-,TGTGCCAGCAGCCCCATTATCCCCGGACACCGTAATTCACCCCTCCACTTT,CASSPIIPGHRNSPLHF
TRBV7-8,TRBJ1-2,-,TRBD1,TGTGCCAGCAGCCCCCTTCAGGGGGTAGGCTACACCTTC,CASSPLQGVGYTF
TRBV12-3/TRBV12-4,TRBJ2-1,-,TRBD2,TGTGCCAGCAGCCCAGGACTAGCGGGCTTACAGTTCTTC,CASSPGLAGLQFF
TRBV5-1,TRBJ2-1,-,TRBD2,TGCGCCAGCATTCAGGCTAGCGGTGGAAACAATGAGCAGTTCTTC,CASIQASGGNNEQFF
TRBV5-8,TRBJ1-3,-,-,TGTGCCAGCAACATCGGACAGCACTCTGGAAACACCATATATTTT,CASNIGQHSGNTIYF
TRBV3-1/TRBV3-2,TRBJ1-3,-,-,TGTGCCAGCAGCCAAGATGGTCGAGGGGCTGGAGGGTACACCATATATTTT,CASSQDGRGAGGYTIYF
TRBV29-1,TRBJ1-5,-,TRBD1,TGCAGCGTAGAGACAGGGGTGGGTCAGCCCCAGCATTTT,CSVETGVGQPQHF
TRBV4-2,TRBJ2-3,-,TRBD2,TGTGCCAGCAGCCAAGTCTTAATAGAGACTAGCGGGGGGGACAATACAGATACGCAGTATTTT,CASSQVLIETSGGDNTDTQYF